This TCR beta chain was sequenced in a study of CD8+ T cells in alopecia areata. Per the germline V gene, CDR1 is MNHEY and CDR2 is SMNVEV (reference sequence). CDR3 size: 9 residues. As to this clone: One end of the junction varies from germline; a read error may be responsible.

Once RNA had been extracted, it was reverse transcribed into cDNA to act as the sequencing template. TCRdb keeps only in-frame clones here, not all; method: immunoSEQ multiplex PCR. The table lists more than 95,000 clones, around 38% of them singletons. The chain recombines TRBV27 with TRBJ1-3; the D gene is possibly TRBD1 (5 bases). The source of this sequence is a human donor with alopecia areata. The sample comprised CD4+ T cells sorted from blood. CDR3 loop: CASSLGAGF. DNA of the CDR3: TGTGCCAGCAGTTTAGGGGCTGGTTTT.